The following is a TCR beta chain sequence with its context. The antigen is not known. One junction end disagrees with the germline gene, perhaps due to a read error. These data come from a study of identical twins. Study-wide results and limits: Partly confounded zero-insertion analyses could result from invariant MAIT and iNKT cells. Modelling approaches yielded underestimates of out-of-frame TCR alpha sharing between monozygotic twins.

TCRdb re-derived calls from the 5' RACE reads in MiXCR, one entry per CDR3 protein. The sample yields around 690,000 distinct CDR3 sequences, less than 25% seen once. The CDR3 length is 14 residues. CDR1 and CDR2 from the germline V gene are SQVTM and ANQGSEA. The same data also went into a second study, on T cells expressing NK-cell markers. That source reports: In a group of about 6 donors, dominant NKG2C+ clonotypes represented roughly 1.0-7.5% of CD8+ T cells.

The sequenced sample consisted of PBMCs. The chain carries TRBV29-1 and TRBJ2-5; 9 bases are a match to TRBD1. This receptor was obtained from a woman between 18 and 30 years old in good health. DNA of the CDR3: TGCAGCGTTAAAGACAGGGGGTACCAAGAGACCCAGTACTTC. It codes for CSVKDRGYQETQYF.